The rows below give T cell receptor beta chains drawn from one sample of a study of a mutant IDH1 vaccine in newly diagnosed glioma. These receptors have no identified antigens. Measured with immunoSEQ multiplex PCR; TCRdb has only the in-frame clones, and not every one. The table shows around 65,000 clones, with roughly four fifths occurring only once. The source was PBMCs, collected from a glioma patient whose treatment included an IDH1 peptide vaccine. Receptors originate from a man aged 25-40 years with glioma. CDR3s include the opening cysteine and the closing phenylalanine or tryptophan. D genes are given only for firm matches. Only some rows state a clone size, as once, few, many or a class for expanded clones.

d_call,j_call,clone_size,v_call,cdr3_aa,cdr3_nt
.,TRBJ1-5,once,TRBV6-1,CAVPSRGASQPQHF,TGTGCCGTTCCCTCGAGGGGGGCAAGTCAGCCCCAGCATTTT
.,TRBJ1-6,.,TRBV2,CASSWDVENNSPLHF,TGTGCCAGCAGTTGGGACGTTGAAAATAATTCACCCCTCCACTTT
.,TRBJ2-3,.,TRBV14,CASSQGYSSTDTQYF,TGTGCCAGCAGCCAAGGTTACAGTAGCACAGATACGCAGTATTTT
.,TRBJ1-1,.,TRBV5-1,CASSLGHMNTEAFF,TGCGCCAGCAGCTTGGGACACATGAACACTGAAGCTTTCTTT
.,TRBJ1-2,.,TRBV2,CASRDQLYGYTF,TGTGCCAGCAGAGACCAGCTCTATGGCTACACCTTC
.,TRBJ2-3,.,TRBV7-9,CASSFTKNSPDTQYF,TGTGCCAGCAGCTTTACCAAGAACAGCCCAGATACGCAGTATTTT
.,TRBJ1-1,.,TRBV6-6,CASSYDPVHTEAFF,TGTGCCAGCAGCTACGACCCAGTGCACACTGAAGCTTTCTTT
.,TRBJ1-3,.,TRBV5-6,CASSLRGGVTIYF,TGTGCCAGCAGCTTGAGGGGCGGAGTCACCATATATTTT
TRBD1,TRBJ2-5,.,TRBV28,CASIQGVTGAQYF,TGTGCCAGCATCCAGGGGGTAACCGGGGCCCAGTACTTC
TRBD1,TRBJ1-4,.,TRBV19,CATTRQGLNPTNEKLFF,TGTGCCACCACAAGACAGGGCCTAAACCCAACTAATGAAAAACTGTTTTTT
TRBD1,TRBJ2-7,once,TRBV7-9,CASSPGQFFEQYF,TGTGCCAGCAGCCCGGGACAGTTTTTCGAGCAGTACTTC
.,TRBJ1-3,.,TRBV6-1,CASRQTLDSRNTIYF,TGTGCCAGCAGACAGACGTTAGACAGCAGGAACACCATATATTTT
.,TRBJ2-7,.,TRBV7-9,CASSLSGEYRYEQYF,TGTGCCAGCAGCTTATCCGGGGAATACCGGTACGAGCAGTACTTC
TRBD1,TRBJ1-4,.,TRBV7-9,CASSSAGGLYGKLFF,TGTGCCAGCAGCTCGGCAGGGGGCCTCTACGGAAAACTGTTTTTT
.,TRBJ2-7,.,TRBV11-2,CASSLVLQGTPYEQYF,TGTGCCAGCAGCTTAGTCTTACAGGGCACCCCCTACGAGCAGTACTTC
.,TRBJ1-5,once,TRBV29-1,CSVCGGLQPQHF,TGCAGCGTGTGTGGGGGGCTTCAGCCCCAGCATTTT
.,TRBJ2-3,.,TRBV7-2,CASSLEPRSTDTQYF,TGTGCCAGCAGCTTAGAGCCTAGAAGCACAGATACGCAGTATTTT
.,TRBJ1-5,.,TRBV19,CASRAFGNSNQPQHF,TGTGCCAGTAGGGCCTTCGGGAACAGCAATCAGCCCCAGCATTTT
.,TRBJ1-4,.,TRBV19,CASSMGKVGKEKLFF,TGTGCCAGTAGTATGGGAAAGGTGGGAAAGGAAAAACTGTTTTTT
TRBD1,TRBJ1-2,.,TRBV5-1,CASSLGTGSGYGYTF,TGCGCCAGCAGCTTGGGGACAGGCTCGGGCTATGGCTACACCTTC
TRBD1,TRBJ2-7,.,TRBV7-9,CASSSGQGREQYF,TGTGCCAGCAGCTCCGGACAGGGGCGAGAGCAGTACTTC
.,TRBJ1-2,.,TRBV28,CASSLPDSLGYGYTF,TGTGCCAGCAGTTTACCGGACAGCCTGGGCTATGGCTACACCTTC
TRBD1,TRBJ2-5,.,TRBV5-4,CASSLGRLGTAQETQYF,TGTGCCAGCAGCTTGGGACGCCTCGGGACAGCACAAGAGACCCAGTACTTC